These 16 T cell receptor beta chains were sequenced from one sample in a study of CD8 T cells in ankylosing spondylitis. TCRdb reanalysed the 5' RACE reads using MiXCR and keeps one entry per CDR3 protein. This table holds roughly 280,000 distinct CDR3 sequences, 20% found once. What was sequenced was blood, either unsorted or a sorted T cell fraction (not recorded which). The source of these receptors is a male donor with ankylosing spondylitis or in good health (not recorded which).

In its sample, this clonotype was seen many times. The DNA for the CDR3 is TGTGCCAGCAGTTTATCGATGGTCGCAGATACGCAGTATTTT. Protein product: CASSLSMVADTQYF. The chain links TRBV27 to TRBJ2-3; D gene unclear. This CDR3 spans 14 amino acids. V lost 0 bases, J lost 4 bases, and 8 bases lay in between. CDR1 and CDR2 (germline): MNHEY, SMNVEV (reference sequence).

This clonotype has more than one count but fewer than ten. The rearrangement uses TRBV12-3 or TRBV12-4 and TRBJ2-2, with D possibly being TRBD1 (5 bases). Trimming cost V 5 bases and J 0 bases, with 10 bases left between them. The CDR3 contains 15 residues. Here the CDR3 reads CASSQDKPNTGELFF. The CDR3 nucleotides read TGTGCCAGCAGTCAGGACAAGCCGAACACCGGGGAGCTGTTTTTT.

This clonotype occurred many times. The genes are TRBV5-6 and TRBJ2-2, with 7 bases matching TRBD1. This CDR3 comprises 14 residues. With V trimmed by 3 bases and J by 5 bases, 4 bases remained unmatched. The germline V gene has CDR1 SGHDT and CDR2 YYEEEE. Written as DNA, the CDR3 is TGTGCCAGCAGCTGGACAGGACCAACCGGGGAGCTGTTTTTT. The encoded protein is CASSWTGPTGELFF.

The rearrangement joins TRBV3-1 to TRBJ1-4, with D possibly TRBD1 on 5 matching bases. The CDR3 contains 14 residues. Deletions cut 5 bases from V and 7 bases from J, with 14 bases between. Looked up from germline, CDR1 is LGHDT and CDR2 is YNNKEL (reference sequence). CDR3 sequence (DNA): TGTGCCAGCAGCAACCAGGGAGTCGTTGAAAAACTGTTTTTT. It specifies CASSNQGVVEKLFF.

This clonotype was seen only a few times. V and J are TRBV5-1 and TRBJ1-1; the D is unclear. V lost 1 base and J lost 2, with 12 bases in between. This CDR3 contains 15 residues. Germline V CDR1 and CDR2: SGHRS, YFSETQ. The CDR3 DNA sequence: TGCGCCAGCAGCTTGCTGACCGGGATCAACACTGAAGCTTTCTTT. Protein: CASSLLTGINTEAFF.

This sequence joins TRBV2 and TRBJ1-5; D is unresolved. CDR1 is SNHLY, CDR2 FYNNEI, per germline. V was cut by 4 bases and J by 1 base, with 8 bases left in between. The CDR3 loop spans 14 amino acids. In DNA, the CDR3 is TGTGCCAGCAGTGTGGCGCGGAGCAATCAGCCCCAGCATTTT. It translates to CASSVARSNQPQHF.

The table lists this clonotype with a few counts. This chain links TRBV7-2 with TRBJ2-3, with D hard to call. This CDR3 is built from 14 residues. The V gene's germline CDR1 is SGHTA and CDR2 FQGNSA. The V end was cut by 5 bases, the J end by 2 bases, with 11 bases between. The CDR3 is CASSPAGTTDTQYF. The CDR3 nucleotides are TGTGCCAGCAGCCCCGCCGGCACCACAGATACGCAGTATTTT.

This clonotype appeared a single time. The V gene is TRBV7-2, the J gene TRBJ2-1, with 8 bases fitting TRBD2. Germline CDR1 SGHTA, CDR2 FQGNSA. The CDR3 contains 16 residues. Losses at the gene ends were 1 base for V and 8 bases for J; bases not matched to a gene: 10. The CDR3 is CASSLGTSRISHEQFF. The CDR3 region has the DNA TGTGCCAGCAGCTTAGGGACTAGCCGAATATCCCATGAGCAGTTCTTC.

The chain uses TRBV7-3 and TRBJ1-1, with unresolved D. Trimming left V 4 bases short and J 2 bases short, with 8 bases between. CDR1 and CDR2 (germline): SGHTA, FQGTGA. This CDR3 comprises 13 residues. CDR3 protein: CASSSHKNTEAFF. In DNA, the CDR3 is TGTGCCAGCAGCTCACATAAAAACACTGAAGCTTTCTTT.

The rearrangement uses TRBV4-1 and TRBJ1-2, with 8 bases lining up with TRBD1. The CDR3 spans 15 residues. After removal of 3 bases from V and 4 bases from J, the junction contained 7 bases not matched to a gene. Germline CDR1 MGHRA, CDR2 YSYEKL. CDR3 sequence reads: CASSHTTGGGYGYTF. The CDR3 region has the DNA TGCGCCAGCAGCCACACCACAGGGGGTGGCTATGGCTACACCTTC.

This chain connects TRBV18 to TRBJ2-3, with 8 bases identical to TRBD1. The CDR3 extends over 15 amino acids. Unmatched junction bases numbered 4, after V lost 3 bases and J lost 2 bases. CDR1 is KGHSH and CDR2 is LQKENI in the germline V gene. The CDR3, as DNA: TGTGCCAGCTCACCCCGGACAGGGCCCACAGATACGCAGTATTTT. Translation gives CASSPRTGPTDTQYF.

This clonotype was seen repeatedly, ten times or more. Here the CDR3 reads CASSQWELAGPSQFF. The CDR3 coding sequence is TGTGCCAGCAGCCAATGGGAGCTAGCCGGTCCTAGCCAGTTCTTC. This chain links TRBV3-1 with TRBJ2-1; maybe TRBD2 (5 bases). This CDR3 contains 15 residues. The ends were cut back, 2 bases at V and 13 bases at J, with 21 bases in the middle. Germline V lookup: CDR1 LGHDT, CDR2 YNNKEL (reference sequence).

The chain uses TRBV5-1 and TRBJ2-3; 8 positions agree with TRBD2. After removal of 3 bases from V and 7 bases from J, the junction contained 16 bases not matched to a gene. Germline V lookup: CDR1 SGHRS, CDR2 YFSETQ. CDR3 length: 17 residues. The CDR3 spells CASSYTAVGPGGNTQYF. The CDR3 nucleotides read TGCGCCAGCAGCTACACTGCGGTTGGCCCGGGAGGGAATACGCAGTATTTT.

This chain joins TRBV7-6 and TRBJ2-7, with 7 bases fitting TRBD1. Germline loops: CDR1 SGHVS, CDR2 FNYEAQ. The CDR3 covers 15 residues. Losses at the gene ends were 4 bases for V and 7 bases for J; bases not matched to a gene: 13. The CDR3 DNA is TGTGCCAGCAGCTCTACCCCGGGACAGACAAGTGAGCAGTACGTC. As protein: CASSSTPGQTSEQYV.

V gene TRBV3-1 combines with J gene TRBJ1-6; D may be TRBD1 (6 bases). V was clipped by 6 bases and J by 8 bases, with 14 bases between them. CDR3 length: 14 residues. Germline CDR1 and CDR2: LGHDT and YNNKEL (reference sequence). CDR3 nucleotides: TGTGCCAGCAGGCGACAGGTTCCTTATTCACCCCTCCACTTT. Encoded protein: CASRRQVPYSPLHF.

A note on this clonotype: Relative to the germline gene, one junction end is altered; a read error may explain this. The chain joins TRBV20-1 to TRBJ2-5; tentatively, D is TRBD2 (5 bases). The CDR3 runs 11 residues. Germline CDR1 DFQATT, CDR2 SNEGSKA (reference sequence). CDR3 sequence: CGARAAETQYF. The DNA for the CDR3 is TGCGGTGCTAGAGCGGCAGAGACCCAGTACTTC.